Each of the 23 T cell receptor beta chains below was sequenced from the same sample in a study of response to subunit inactivated influenza vaccine. TCRdb independently ran MiXCR on the RT-PCR reads; one entry per CDR3 protein. The sample comprises more than 700,000 distinct CDR3 sequences, about 20% of which are singletons, and 10% to 13% rests with the top ten. The sequenced sample was PBMCs from blood, obtained 5 days after vaccination. These receptors were taken from a man aged 50-60 years who received an inactivated influenza vaccine.

This clonotype has a count of ten or more. This CDR3 is CASSGWTASGNTIYF. The CDR3 DNA follows: TGTGCCAGCAGTGGATGGACGGCCTCTGGAAACACCATATATTTT. The chain uses TRBV6-1 and TRBJ1-3; D call uncertain. V gave up 4 bases and J gave up 0 bases, with 10 bases separating them. CDR3 size: 15 residues. CDR1 is MNHNS, CDR2 SASEGT, per germline.

V usage is TRBV4-2 and J usage is TRBJ2-5; D remains unclear. The V end lost 1 base, the J end lost 1 base, and 10 bases lay between the germline ends. In germline, CDR1 is LGHNA, CDR2 YNFKEQ. The CDR3 covers 15 residues. CDR3: CASSQVPNFQETQYF. For the CDR3, the DNA is TGTGCCAGCAGCCAAGTCCCAAATTTCCAAGAGACCCAGTACTTC.

The table lists this clonotype with a few counts. The chain joins TRBV20-1 to TRBJ2-3; 11 bases are shared with TRBD2. Losses at the gene ends were 0 bases for V and 5 bases for J; bases not matched to a gene: 7. Germline V CDR1 and CDR2: DFQATT, SNEGSKA (reference sequence). This CDR3 is 16 amino acids long. The CDR3, as DNA: TGCAGTGCTAGAGAGGGTAGCGGGAGGGCGATAGATACGCAGTATTTT. The encoded protein is CSAREGSGRAIDTQYF.

This clonotype was seen a handful of times. This rearrangement joins TRBV11-2 to TRBJ2-3; 11 bases line up with TRBD2. The J segment lost 1 base and the V segment lost 2 bases, leaving 5 bases of the junction unmatched. The CDR3 runs to 17 residues. Germline CDR1 and CDR2: SGHAT and FQNNGV. The CDR3 region has the DNA TGTGCCAGCAGCTTAACTCTAGCGGGGGGTGGCACAGATACGCAGTATTTT. Protein sequence: CASSLTLAGGGTDTQYF.

This clonotype came up a few times. The J gene is TRBJ2-1, the V gene TRBV20-1, with D possibly TRBD1 on 5 matching bases. Trimming removed 0 bases from V and 5 bases from J, with 11 bases in between. The CDR3 is 14 amino acids. Germline lookup yields CDR1 DFQATT and CDR2 SNEGSKA (reference sequence). CDR3 protein: CSARDLVQDNEQFF. The CDR3 region has the DNA TGCAGTGCTAGAGACCTTGTACAGGACAATGAGCAGTTCTTC.

This clonotype was observed a few times. The rearrangement uses TRBV20-1 and TRBJ1-6; 8 bases align to TRBD1. The CDR3 loop spans 12 amino acids. Per germline, CDR1 DFQATT and CDR2 SNEGSKA (reference sequence). V trimming: 8 bases; J trimming: 6 bases; junction bases outside the gene matches: 3. The CDR3 region has the DNA TGCAGTTCGACAGGGGTTAATTCACCCCTCCACTTT. Amino acid sequence: CSSTGVNSPLHF.

This clonotype was counted a few times. This CDR3 is CASSQGVRNTEAFF. Written as DNA, the CDR3 is TGTGCCAGCAGCCAAGGAGTCCGGAACACTGAAGCTTTCTTT. This chain connects TRBV14 to TRBJ1-1; D is unclear. The CDR3 consists of 14 residues. In germline, CDR1 is SGHDN, CDR2 FVKESK. Trimming cost V 1 base and J 1 base, with 7 bases left between them.

Only a few counts were recorded for this clonotype. The chain is built from TRBV10-3 and TRBJ1-1; D gene unclear. Germline V gene data show CDR1 as ENHRY and CDR2 as SYGVKD. The CDR3 totals 13 residues. Trimming left V 0 bases short and J 5 bases short, with 7 bases between. CDR3 residues: CAISESEGTEAFF. CDR3 nucleotide sequence: TGTGCCATCAGTGAGTCAGAGGGTACTGAAGCTTTCTTT.

This chain connects TRBV20-1 to TRBJ2-1; D might be TRBD2 (5 bases). The CDR3 loop spans 14 amino acids. The V gene's germline CDR1 is DFQATT and CDR2 SNEGSKA (reference sequence). V dropped 8 bases and J dropped 7 bases, with 21 bases sitting between them. The CDR3 here is CSPLSGTASNEQFF. As DNA, the CDR3 is TGCAGTCCTCTCAGCGGAACTGCTTCAAATGAGCAGTTCTTC.

The table lists this clonotype with many counts. Written as DNA, the CDR3 is TGCGCCAGCAGCCAAGCTGATAACCGGGGGGGTGAAAAACTGTTTTTT. Its translation is CASSQADNRGGEKLFF. This rearrangement joins TRBV4-1 to TRBJ1-4, with D perhaps matching TRBD1 (5 bases). Germline CDR1 is MGHRA and CDR2 is YSYEKL. CDR3 length: 16 residues. Trimming shortened V by 1 base and J by 7 bases, and 16 bases separated the two germline ends.

The rearrangement links TRBV4-2 to TRBJ2-2; D assignment may be TRBD1 or TRBD2 (5 bases each). Trimming took off 0 bases at V and 6 bases at J, with 8 bases between the two ends. Germline loops: CDR1 LGHNA, CDR2 YNFKEQ. The length of the CDR3 is 14 residues. The CDR3 loop is CASSQELGAGELFF. CDR3 DNA: TGTGCCAGCAGCCAAGAATTGGGGGCCGGGGAGCTGTTTTTT.

This chain joins TRBV4-2 and TRBJ2-7; D may be TRBD1 (6 bases). Germline CDR1 is LGHNA and CDR2 is YNFKEQ. Trimming stripped 2 bases from V and 2 bases from J, with 10 bases between. The CDR3 sequence is 14 residues long. CDR3 in DNA: TGTGCCAGCAGCCAAAATACAGGGCCCTACGAGCAGTACTTC. Translated: CASSQNTGPYEQYF.

The rearrangement uses TRBV5-6 and TRBJ2-7, with 9 positions matching TRBD1. The germline CDR1 and CDR2 sequences are SGHDT and YYEEEE. V trimming: 4 bases; J trimming: 2 bases; junction bases outside the gene matches: 7. This CDR3 comprises 15 residues. The CDR3 is CASSPGTGPTYEQYF. Written as DNA, the CDR3 is TGTGCCAGCAGCCCTGGGACAGGGCCAACCTACGAGCAGTACTTC.

This clonotype was detected many times. The chain recombines TRBV12-3 or TRBV12-4 with TRBJ1-2, with a possible D match to TRBD1 (5 bases). The CDR3 consists of 16 residues. With 5 bases removed from V and 1 base from J, the gap between germline ends came to 17 bases. CDR3 in amino acids: CASSHSTGGFNYGYTF. Here the CDR3 DNA reads TGTGCCAGCAGTCACTCAACGGGGGGGTTTAACTATGGCTACACCTTC.

This clonotype has only a few counts. The J gene is TRBJ2-7, the V gene TRBV7-2; the match to TRBD1 covers 7 bases. CDR1 is SGHTA and CDR2 is FQGNSA in the germline V gene. The CDR3 has 14 residues. V lost 3 bases to trimming and J lost 6 bases; unmatched junction nucleotides: 8. This CDR3 is CASSFGTVKGEQYF. CDR3 DNA: TGTGCCAGCAGCTTCGGGACAGTAAAGGGCGAGCAGTACTTC.

The V gene is TRBV5-1, the J gene TRBJ2-7; tentatively, D is TRBD1 (6 bases). The CDR3 consists of 14 residues. The ends were cut back, 1 base at V and 2 bases at J, with 10 bases in the middle. Germline V CDR1 and CDR2: SGHRS, YFSETQ. The CDR3 spells CASSLTGIPYEQYF. Written as DNA, the CDR3 is TGCGCCAGCAGCTTGACAGGGATTCCCTACGAGCAGTACTTC.

CDR3: CASSLTGRRYEQYF. CDR3 sequence (DNA): TGTGCCAGCAGTTTGACAGGGAGAAGATACGAGCAGTACTTC. The chain has TRBV6-5 and TRBJ2-7, with 7 bases that match TRBD1. This CDR3 spans 14 amino acids. The germline V gene has CDR1 MNHEY and CDR2 SVGAGI. V lost 4 bases, J lost 4 bases, and 7 bases stayed unmatched.

This clonotype was detected only a few times. V usage is TRBV29-1 and J usage is TRBJ2-3; D might be TRBD2 (6 bases). The CDR3 consists of 14 residues. With 6 bases removed from V and 0 bases from J, the gap between germline ends came to 13 bases. Germline loops: CDR1 SQVTM, CDR2 ANQGSEA. CDR3 sequence: CSVRELRSTDTQYF. CDR3 in DNA: TGCAGCGTCCGGGAGTTAAGGAGCACAGATACGCAGTATTTT.

The rearrangement uses TRBV19 and TRBJ2-1; maybe TRBD2 (6 bases). Per the germline V gene, CDR1 is LNHDA and CDR2 is SQIVND (reference sequence). The CDR3 sequence is 14 residues long. Trimming took off 1 base at V and 5 bases at J, with 9 bases between the two ends. Here the CDR3 reads CASSIARTNNEQFF. CDR3 coding DNA: TGTGCCAGTAGTATAGCGCGGACTAACAATGAGCAGTTCTTC.

The rearrangement links TRBV29-1 to TRBJ2-1; the match to TRBD2 covers 10 bases. V gave up 6 bases and J gave up 12 bases; unmatched junction bases: 14. The germline gives CDR1 SQVTM, CDR2 ANQGSEA. The length of the CDR3 is 14 residues. The DNA of the CDR3 is TGCAGCGTGCCGTCTAGGAGCGGGGGGGCCGCGCAGTTCTTC. Its translation is CSVPSRSGGAAQFF.

This clonotype was picked up a small number of times. The chain combines TRBV5-1 with TRBJ2-1, with D tentatively TRBD2 (7 bases). The CDR3 is 17 amino acids. With 1 base removed from V and 3 bases from J, the gap between germline ends came to 17 bases. CDR1 is SGHRS, CDR2 YFSETQ, per germline. The CDR3 DNA reads TGCGCCAGCAGCTTGCAGTCTGGCGGGGGCTTCTACAATGAGCAGTTCTTC. It yields the protein CASSLQSGGGFYNEQFF.

This rearrangement joins TRBV27 to TRBJ1-1; 7 bases are shared with TRBD1. This CDR3 is 15 amino acids long. J was trimmed by 2 bases and V by 0 bases; bases with no gene match: 3. Germline V CDR1 and CDR2: MNHEY, SMNVEV (reference sequence). CDR3 DNA sequence: TGTGCCAGCAGTTTATCAGGGGGCGTCAACACTGAAGCTTTCTTT. It translates to CASSLSGGVNTEAFF.

This clonotype was seen more than once but under ten times. One end of the junction does not line up with germline, which may come from a read error. The CDR3 bases are TGTGCCAGCAGTTACTCGGACCAGGACAAGGGTTTT. Translating gives CASSYSDQDKGF. This chain uses TRBV6-6 with TRBJ1-5; possible D gene TRBD1, 5 bases. Germline V gene sequence: CDR1 MNHNY, CDR2 SVGAGI (reference sequence). The CDR3 totals 12 residues.